Described below is a single T cell receptor (beta chain) sequence and its context. Its antigen is currently unknown. Germline assignment: CDR1 SNHLY and CDR2 FYNNEI. The ends were cut back, 5 bases at V and 3 bases at J, with 7 bases in the middle. This CDR3 is 12 amino acids long. The PCR employed 60 Vbeta primers together with 13 Jbeta primers. Per the original methods: Later analysis identified tens of millions of unique TCR beta chains, about 10 million shared. The assay was immunoSEQ multiplex PCR, and TCRdb's table has in-frame clones only and misses some. That table is the source of V, J and clone size, and D and trimming were worked out from the DNA. The data hold around 110,000 clones, with around 73% observed a single time. These data originate in a study of cytomegalovirus exposure and HLA in healthy donors. Study findings and constraints: Researchers counted some 150 TCR beta chains as cytomegalovirus-associated.

The sequence came from a man in his thirties or forties in good health and CMV-seronegative. This chain connects TRBV2 to TRBJ1-1; D is unresolved. The source material was PBMCs. The CDR3 DNA follows: TGTGCCAGCAGTCCCAGATACACTGAAGCTTTCTTT. This codes for CASSPRYTEAFF.